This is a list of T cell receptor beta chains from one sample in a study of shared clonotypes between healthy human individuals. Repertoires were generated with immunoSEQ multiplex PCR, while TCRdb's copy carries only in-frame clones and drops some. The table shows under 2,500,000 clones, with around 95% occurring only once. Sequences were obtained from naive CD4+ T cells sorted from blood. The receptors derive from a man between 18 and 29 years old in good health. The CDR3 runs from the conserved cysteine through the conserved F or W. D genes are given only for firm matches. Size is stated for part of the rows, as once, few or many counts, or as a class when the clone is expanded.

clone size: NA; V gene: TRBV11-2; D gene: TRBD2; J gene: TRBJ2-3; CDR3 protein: CASSRGDLSTDTQYF; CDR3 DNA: TGTGCCAGCTCCCGGGGGGACCTTTCTACAGATACGCAGTATTTT
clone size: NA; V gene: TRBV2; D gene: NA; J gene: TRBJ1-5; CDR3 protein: CASSESGIWLNQPQHF; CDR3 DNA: TGTGCCAGCAGTGAAAGTGGGATCTGGCTGAATCAGCCCCAGCATTTT
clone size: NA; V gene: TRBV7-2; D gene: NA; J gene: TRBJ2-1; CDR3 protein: CASSGGYEQFF; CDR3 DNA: TGTGCCAGCAGCGGAGGTTATGAGCAGTTCTTC
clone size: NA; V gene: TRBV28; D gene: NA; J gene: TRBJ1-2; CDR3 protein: CASSLGVSNYGYTF; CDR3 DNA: TGTGCCAGCAGTCTGGGGGTTTCTAACTATGGCTACACCTTC
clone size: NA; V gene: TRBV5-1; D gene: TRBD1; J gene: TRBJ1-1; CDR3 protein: CASSSADRVETEAFF; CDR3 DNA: TGCGCCAGCAGCTCGGCTGACAGGGTTGAAACTGAAGCTTTCTTT
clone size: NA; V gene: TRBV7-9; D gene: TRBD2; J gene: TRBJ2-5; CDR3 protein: CASSIEASSGRSLETQYF; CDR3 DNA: TGTGCCAGCAGCATAGAGGCTTCTAGCGGGAGATCTTTGGAGACCCAGTACTTC
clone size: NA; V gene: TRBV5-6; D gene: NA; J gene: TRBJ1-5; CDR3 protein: CASSPRGDWKPQHF; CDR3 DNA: TGTGCCAGCAGCCCGAGGGGGGATTGGAAGCCCCAGCATTTT
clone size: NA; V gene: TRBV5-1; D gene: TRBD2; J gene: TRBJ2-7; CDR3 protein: CASSLMAGDYEQYF; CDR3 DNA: TGCGCCAGCAGCTTGATGGCGGGAGACTACGAGCAGTACTTC
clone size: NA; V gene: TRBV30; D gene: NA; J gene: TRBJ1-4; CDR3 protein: CAWKWAANEKLFF; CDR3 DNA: TGTGCCTGGAAGTGGGCAGCTAATGAAAAACTGTTTTTT
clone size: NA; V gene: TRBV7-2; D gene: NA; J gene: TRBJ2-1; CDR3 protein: CASSLGVDSFF; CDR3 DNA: TGTGCCAGCAGCCTTGGGGTAGATTCGTTCTTC
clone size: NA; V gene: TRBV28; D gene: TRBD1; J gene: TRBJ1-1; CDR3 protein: CASKTGGTEAFF; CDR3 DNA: TGTGCCAGTAAAACAGGGGGCACTGAAGCTTTCTTT
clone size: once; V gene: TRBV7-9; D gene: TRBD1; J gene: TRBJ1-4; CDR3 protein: CASSLIQGAPEKLFF; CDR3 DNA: TGTGCCAGCAGCTTAATACAGGGGGCGCCCGAAAAACTGTTTTTT
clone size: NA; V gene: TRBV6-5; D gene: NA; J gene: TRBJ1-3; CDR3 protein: CASSYLTTGSGNTIYF; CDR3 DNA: TGTGCCAGCAGTTACCTCACCACAGGGAGTGGAAACACCATATATTTT
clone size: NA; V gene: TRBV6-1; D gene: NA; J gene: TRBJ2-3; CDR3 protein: CASSEAGTPRIDTQYF; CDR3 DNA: TGTGCCAGCAGTGAAGCTGGGACCCCACGCATAGATACGCAGTATTTT
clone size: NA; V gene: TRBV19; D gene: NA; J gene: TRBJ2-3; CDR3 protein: CASSHTDTQYF; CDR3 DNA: TGTGCCAGTAGCCACACAGATACGCAGTATTTT
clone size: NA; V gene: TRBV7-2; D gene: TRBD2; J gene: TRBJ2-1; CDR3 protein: CASSLAGTSGYNEQFF; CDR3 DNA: TGTGCCAGCAGCTTAGCCGGGACTAGCGGATACAATGAGCAGTTCTTC
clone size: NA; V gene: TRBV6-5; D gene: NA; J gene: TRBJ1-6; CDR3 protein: CASSYFSPRQGLPLHF; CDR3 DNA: TGTGCCAGCAGTTATTTCTCTCCTCGGCAGGGGTTACCCCTCCACTTT
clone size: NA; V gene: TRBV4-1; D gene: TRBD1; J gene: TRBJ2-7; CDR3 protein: CASSPQGATGMYEQYF; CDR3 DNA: TGCGCCAGCAGCCCCCAGGGGGCTACAGGAATGTACGAGCAGTACTTC
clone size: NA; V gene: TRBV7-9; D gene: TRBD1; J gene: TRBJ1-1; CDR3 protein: CASSWGQGDTEAFF; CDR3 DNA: TGTGCCAGCAGTTGGGGACAGGGAGACACTGAAGCTTTCTTT
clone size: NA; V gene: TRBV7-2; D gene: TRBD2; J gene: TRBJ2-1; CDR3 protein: CASSPVGGSYNEQFF; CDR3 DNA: TGTGCCAGCAGCCCAGTGGGGGGGTCCTACAATGAGCAGTTCTTC
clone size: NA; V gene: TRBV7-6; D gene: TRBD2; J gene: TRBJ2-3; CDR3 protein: CASSLLAGQDTQYF; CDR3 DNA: TGTGCCAGCAGCTTACTAGCGGGACAAGATACGCAGTATTTT
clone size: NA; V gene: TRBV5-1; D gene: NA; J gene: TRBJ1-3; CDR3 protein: CASSLSGTARSGNTIYF; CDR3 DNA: TGCGCCAGCAGCCTTTCCGGAACAGCGCGCTCTGGAAACACCATATATTTT